This entry lists 31 T cell receptor beta chains sequenced from one sample in a study of cytomegalovirus exposure and HLA in healthy donors. The PCR was carried out with 60 Vbeta primers and 13 Jbeta primers. Here immunoSEQ multiplex PCR was the method, and the copy in TCRdb shows in-frame clones only, minus some. The profile covers roughly 230,000 clones, with 85% appearing a single time and about 0.25% taken by the ten largest. Sequencing used PBMCs. The receptors were gathered from a girl aged 2 to 9 in good health and CMV-seronegative.

The chain is built from TRBV5-1 and TRBJ2-2, with TRBD1 matching over 9 bases. The CDR3 consists of 15 residues. J was trimmed by 3 bases and V by 4 bases; bases with no gene match: 4. Germline V gene lookup returns CDR1 SGHRS and CDR2 YFSETQ. DNA of the CDR3: TGCGCCAGCAGCGGGGGACAGGGTCACACCGGGGAGCTGTTTTTT. The encoded protein is CASSGGQGHTGELFF. Drawing the rest from reference TRBV5-1 and TRBJ2-2, the complete variable domain is KAGVTQTPRYLIKTRGQQVTLSCSPISGHRSVSWYQQTPGQGLQFLFEYFSETQRNKGNFPGRFSGRQFSNSRSEMNVSTLELGDSALYLCASSGGQGHTGELFFGEGSRLTVL.

The chain recombines TRBV5-4 with TRBJ1-4, with a weak D call TRBD1 (5 bases). CDR3 length equals 16 residues. Germline V CDR1 and CDR2: SGHNT, YYREEE (reference sequence). V was cut by 2 bases and J by 1 base, with 12 bases left in between. The CDR3: CASSFGGGRTNEKLFF. The CDR3 nucleotides are TGTGCCAGCAGCTTTGGGGGGGGGAGAACTAATGAAAAACTGTTTTTT.

The V gene is TRBV27, the J gene TRBJ1-1; tentative D call: TRBD1 (5 bases). V lost 1 base, J lost 0 bases, and 18 bases lay in between. This CDR3 spans 18 amino acids. Germline V lookup: CDR1 MNHEY, CDR2 SMNVEV (reference sequence). In DNA form, the CDR3 reads TGTGCCAGCAGTTTATATGGACACCAAATCTCAATGAACACTGAAGCTTTCTTT. This codes for CASSLYGHQISMNTEAFF.

V and J are TRBV18 and TRBJ1-5; D remains ambiguous. The CDR3 totals 14 residues. The germline gives CDR1 KGHSH, CDR2 LQKENI. Trimming shortened V by 2 bases and J by 4 bases, and 9 bases separated the two germline ends. As DNA, the CDR3 is TGTGCCAGCTCACCAAACAGAGGGAATCAGCCCCAGCATTTT. Encoded protein: CASSPNRGNQPQHF.

CDR3 sequence: CASTRISGATEAFF. Written as DNA, the CDR3 is TGTGCCAGCACCCGAATTTCAGGGGCCACTGAAGCTTTCTTT. The chain recombines TRBV11-2 with TRBJ1-1; D is perhaps TRBD1 (6 bases). The germline CDR1 and CDR2 sequences are SGHAT and FQNNGV. The CDR3 totals 14 residues. Trimming removed 7 bases at V and 4 bases at J, with 16 bases between.

As regards this clone: One end of the junction fails to match germline, which may point to a read error. The V call is TRBV30, the J call TRBJ1-2, with TRBD1 identical over 9 bases. Germline CDR1 is GTSNPN and CDR2 is SVGIG (reference sequence). The CDR3 consists of 14 residues. Written as DNA, the CDR3 is TGTGCCTGGAGGGGGGACAGGGATAACTCTGGCTACACCTTC. Protein sequence: CAWRGDRDNSGYTF.

This clone appeared a single time. This rearrangement joins TRBV10-2 to TRBJ2-5; TRBD2 aligns across 10 bases. J was trimmed by 5 bases and V by 8 bases; bases with no gene match: 2. Germline CDR1 WSHSY, CDR2 SAAADI. This CDR3 has 12 amino acids. The CDR3 loop is CASGSGRETQYF. In nucleotides, the CDR3 is TGCGCCAGCGGTAGCGGGAGGGAGACCCAGTACTTC.

This chain joins TRBV28 and TRBJ1-2; no clear D gene. CDR1 MDHEN and CDR2 SYDVKM come from the germline V gene. V was trimmed by 1 base and J by 4 bases, leaving 16 bases between them. This CDR3 spans 16 amino acids. The CDR3 loop is CASSLLDGRTAYGYTF. In nucleotides, the CDR3 is TGTGCCAGCAGTTTATTGGACGGGAGGACGGCCTATGGCTACACCTTC.

V is TRBV10-3 and J is TRBJ2-7; D might be TRBD2 (6 bases). Trimming removed 7 bases from V and 7 bases from J, with 17 bases in between. Germline-derived CDR1 and CDR2 are ENHRY and SYGVKD. The CDR3 is made up of 13 amino acids. CDR3 sequence reads: CAIMTASGGEQYF. CDR3 sequence (DNA): TGTGCCATCATGACGGCGTCTGGGGGGGAGCAGTACTTC.

The rearrangement uses TRBV5-1 and TRBJ2-7; perhaps TRBD1 as D (6 bases). Between the trimmed V and J ends, which lost 4 bases and 2 bases, there was a span of 31 bases. Germline CDR1 reads SGHRS; CDR2 reads YFSETQ. This CDR3 comprises 20 residues. The CDR3 spells CASSTRDRRSSIVRAYEQYF. For the CDR3, the DNA is TGCGCCAGCAGCACAAGAGACAGGCGTTCGTCTATTGTTCGGGCCTACGAGCAGTACTTC.

V gene TRBV9 combines with J gene TRBJ1-2, with D perhaps TRBD1 (6 bases). The ends were cut back, 5 bases at V and 0 bases at J, with 14 bases in the middle. Germline V CDR1 and CDR2: SGDLS, YYNGEE. The CDR3 spans 15 residues. The DNA for the CDR3 is TGTGCCAGCAGACTGGGGGCGGCGGCTAACTATGGCTACACCTTC. This codes for CASRLGAAANYGYTF.

V gene TRBV5-1 combines with J gene TRBJ2-2; TRBD1 matches at 7 bases. The CDR3 has 16 amino acids. Per the germline V gene, CDR1 is SGHRS and CDR2 is YFSETQ. J lost 1 base, V lost 9 bases, and 12 bases had no gene match. CDR3 nucleotide sequence: TGCGCCACCAAGACACAGACAGGGAGGAACACCGGGGAGCTGTTTTTT. It specifies CATKTQTGRNTGELFF. The full variable domain, its missing parts supplied by reference TRBV5-1 and TRBJ2-2, is KAGVTQTPRYLIKTRGQQVTLSCSPISGHRSVSWYQQTPGQGLQFLFEYFSETQRNKGNFPGRFSGRQFSNSRSEMNVSTLELGDSALYLCATKTQTGRNTGELFFGEGSRLTVL.

V and J are TRBV7-3 and TRBJ2-7; TRBD2 aligns across 14 bases. The CDR3 covers 15 residues. Germline-derived CDR1 and CDR2 are SGHTA and FQGTGA. V lost 2 bases to trimming and J lost 4 bases; unmatched junction nucleotides: 1. The CDR3 bases are TGTGCCAGCAGCTTAGGGACTAGCGGGAGATACGAGCAGTACTTC. Protein: CASSLGTSGRYEQYF.

The chain combines TRBV18 with TRBJ2-1; D not certain. CDR1 KGHSH and CDR2 LQKENI come from the germline V gene. Trimming removed 3 bases from V and 7 bases from J, with 4 bases in between. This CDR3 is built from 11 residues. The CDR3 is CASSPRNEQFF. The CDR3 DNA reads TGTGCCAGCTCACCGAGGAATGAGCAGTTCTTC.

This clone appeared a few times. This chain joins TRBV6-1 and TRBJ2-7; D uncertain. Germline-derived CDR1 and CDR2 are MNHNS and SASEGT. The CDR3 spans 11 residues. V shed 3 bases and J shed 4 bases, with 4 bases lying between them. The CDR3 protein is CASSDSYEQYF. The CDR3 DNA sequence: TGTGCCAGCAGTGATAGTTACGAGCAGTACTTC.

J is TRBJ1-5 and V is TRBV7-9; a weak D match, TRBD1 (5 bases). Trimming took off 1 base at V and 5 bases at J, with 12 bases between the two ends. CDR1 SEHNR and CDR2 FQNEAQ come from the germline V gene (reference sequence). The CDR3 length is 15 residues. The CDR3 loop is CASSLGDSSYQPQHF. CDR3 DNA: TGTGCCAGCAGCTTAGGAGACAGCTCTTATCAGCCCCAGCATTTT.

The chain joins TRBV25-1 to TRBJ1-2, with a weak D call TRBD1 (6 bases). The CDR3 is made up of 13 amino acids. Trimming removed 1 base at V and 7 bases at J, with 10 bases between. CDR1 is MGHDK and CDR2 is SYGVNS in the germline V gene. CDR3 region: CASSESGGSGYTF. CDR3 coding DNA: TGTGCCAGCAGTGAATCTGGGGGCAGTGGCTACACCTTC.

The chain has TRBV28 and TRBJ1-2; a possible D gene is TRBD1 (5 bases). The CDR3 runs to 17 residues. Trimming left V 3 bases short and J 4 bases short, with 21 bases between. Germline values: CDR1 MDHEN, CDR2 SYDVKM. The CDR3 protein is CASSFPHRRQRGYGYTF. CDR3 nucleotide sequence: TGTGCCAGCAGTTTTCCCCACAGACGACAGCGGGGCTATGGCTACACCTTC.

V gene TRBV6-4 combines with J gene TRBJ1-2, with no clear D. V was shortened by 3 bases and J by 7 bases, with 18 bases between the two germline ends. The V gene's germline CDR1 is MRHNA and CDR2 SNTAGT. There are 15 residues in the CDR3. The CDR3 is CASSDFSPRALGYTF. The CDR3 coding sequence is TGTGCCAGCAGTGATTTTTCTCCGAGGGCTCTTGGCTACACCTTC.

This chain uses TRBV5-1 with TRBJ1-1; 10 bases fit TRBD1. V shed 5 bases and J 5 bases; nucleotides not matched to a gene: 6. Germline CDR1 is SGHRS and CDR2 is YFSETQ. The CDR3 covers 14 residues. The CDR3 bases are TGCGCCAGCAGAAGAGACAGGGGGCAAACTGAAGCTTTCTTT. Translated, it gives CASRRDRGQTEAFF.

This clone was seen only once. The CDR3: CASSLEGQRYNSPLHF. The DNA of the CDR3 is TGCGCCAGCAGCTTGGAGGGACAGCGTTATAATTCACCCCTCCACTTT. V gene TRBV5-1 combines with J gene TRBJ1-6, with TRBD1 matching over 7 bases. The CDR3 sequence is 16 residues long. With V trimmed by 0 bases and J by 4 bases, 4 bases remained unmatched. Looked up from germline, CDR1 is SGHRS and CDR2 is YFSETQ.

By share, this clone counts as medium-sized (0.01 to 0.1%). The gene calls are TRBV29-1 and TRBJ1-2, with unresolved D. CDR3 length: 13 residues. Germline lookup yields CDR1 SQVTM and CDR2 ANQGSEA. V lost 2 bases, J lost 4 bases, and 11 bases lay in between. The CDR3 DNA reads TGCAGCGTTGAAAGGGAGTTGGCCTATGGCTACACCTTC. Its translation is CSVERELAYGYTF.

The chain employs TRBV7-9 and TRBJ2-2; D unclear. From germline, CDR1 is SEHNR and CDR2 FQNEAQ (reference sequence). The CDR3 is made up of 15 amino acids. Trimming cost V 0 bases and J 4 bases, with 9 bases left between them. The CDR3 protein is CASSLAAGFTGELFF. CDR3 nucleotides: TGTGCCAGCAGCTTAGCTGCCGGGTTCACCGGGGAGCTGTTTTTT.

The chain combines TRBV18 with TRBJ2-7; a weak D match, TRBD2 (5 bases). Germline CDR1 reads KGHSH; CDR2 reads LQKENI. CDR3 length: 16 amino acids. Trimming stripped 3 bases from V and 1 base from J, with 16 bases between. The CDR3 here is CASSPGMGKRSYEQYF. The CDR3, as DNA: TGTGCCAGCTCACCCGGGATGGGGAAGCGTTCCTACGAGCAGTACTTC.

The CDR3 is CASSQRAGAYEQYF. CDR3 DNA: TGCGCCAGCAGCCAAAGAGCGGGTGCCTACGAGCAGTACTTC. The rearrangement uses TRBV4-1 and TRBJ2-7; tentatively, D is TRBD2 (6 bases). The CDR3 covers 14 residues. The germline CDR1 and CDR2 sequences are MGHRA and YSYEKL. Deletions cut 2 bases from V and 2 bases from J, with 10 bases between.

The chain carries TRBV19 and TRBJ1-3; the D gene is possibly TRBD1 (5 bases). V was clipped by 6 bases and J by 2 bases, with 11 bases between them. Germline V gives CDR1 LNHDA, CDR2 SQIVND (reference sequence). The CDR3 loop spans 14 amino acids. CDR3 in DNA: TGTGCCAGTAGAAACAGGAGTACTGGAAACACCATATATTTT. This encodes CASRNRSTGNTIYF.

As DNA, the CDR3 is TGTGCCATCAGTGAGGTAGCGGGAGGCCCAGAGCAGTTCTTC. This sequence encodes CAISEVAGGPEQFF. The V and J genes are TRBV10-3 and TRBJ2-1; 10 nucleotides line up with TRBD2. Trimming at V came to 2 bases and at J to 10 bases, leaving 5 bases not matched to a gene. The germline V gene has CDR1 ENHRY and CDR2 SYGVKD. This CDR3 is built from 14 residues.

This sequence joins TRBV11-1 and TRBJ2-5; D unclear. In germline, CDR1 is SGHAT, CDR2 FQDESV (reference sequence). The CDR3 has 15 amino acids. The ends were cut back, 5 bases at V and 0 bases at J, with 13 bases in the middle. This CDR3 is CASSRLALYQETQYF. The CDR3 DNA reads TGTGCCAGCAGCCGTTTGGCCCTGTACCAAGAGACCCAGTACTTC.

This clone was seen just once. V and J are TRBV2 and TRBJ2-2, with D possibly matching TRBD2 (6 bases). Deletions cut 5 bases from V and 9 bases from J, with 28 bases between. CDR1 and CDR2 (germline): SNHLY, FYNNEI. The CDR3 is made up of 18 amino acids. CDR3 amino acids: CASSWFRETDFRTRELFF. The DNA for the CDR3 is TGTGCCAGCAGTTGGTTTCGGGAGACAGACTTTCGAACCAGGGAGCTGTTTTTT.

The chain is built from TRBV19 and TRBJ1-6; 8 nucleotides agree with TRBD1. Trimming took 7 bases from V and 9 from J; bases not matched to a gene: 5. Germline-derived CDR1 and CDR2 are LNHDA and SQIVND (reference sequence). This CDR3 has 13 residues. Written as DNA, the CDR3 is TGTGCCAGTAAGGACAGGGTTAGTTCACCCCTCCACTTT. Amino acids: CASKDRVSSPLHF.

The chain employs TRBV10-1 and TRBJ1-2, with D uncertain. Trimming removed 0 bases at V and 0 bases at J, with 11 bases between. The CDR3 has 16 residues. CDR1 and CDR2 from the germline V gene are WNHNN and SYGVQD (reference sequence). This CDR3 is CASSESRLGPNYGYTF. CDR3 coding DNA: TGCGCCAGCAGTGAGTCGAGGTTGGGTCCTAACTATGGCTACACCTTC.